This entry is about one T cell receptor beta chain. Its specificity is unknown. The sample is drawn from a study of T-cell reconstitution after alpha-beta-depleted transplantation in children. Whole-study results and caveats: T-cell counts and diversity were attributed mostly to newly produced T cells one year after transplant. Diversity of TCRbeta at day 60 was high in some patients, arising from surviving recipient T cells and thymic progenitors. The origin of alpha-beta T cells about two months after transplant was reportedly several hundred expanded graft clones.

Preparation of the TCRbeta library used unique molecular identifiers. One entry per CDR3 protein, called by TCRdb with MiXCR from the PCR reads. The sample carries around 580,000 distinct CDR3 sequences, more than 20% recorded once. The CDR3 has 12 residues. Germline-derived CDR1 and CDR2 are SNHLY and FYNNEI. With 3 bases removed from V and 6 bases from J, the gap between germline ends came to 6 bases. The material was PBMCs, obtained before TCRalphabeta/CD19-depleted stem cell transplant. The source is a boy under two years old with Wiskott-Aldrich syndrome, due to receive a stem cell transplant. The V and J genes are TRBV2 and TRBJ2-1; D is unresolved. In DNA form, the CDR3 reads TGTGCCAGCAGTGACCGGAGCAATGAGCAGTTCTTC. As protein: CASSDRSNEQFF.